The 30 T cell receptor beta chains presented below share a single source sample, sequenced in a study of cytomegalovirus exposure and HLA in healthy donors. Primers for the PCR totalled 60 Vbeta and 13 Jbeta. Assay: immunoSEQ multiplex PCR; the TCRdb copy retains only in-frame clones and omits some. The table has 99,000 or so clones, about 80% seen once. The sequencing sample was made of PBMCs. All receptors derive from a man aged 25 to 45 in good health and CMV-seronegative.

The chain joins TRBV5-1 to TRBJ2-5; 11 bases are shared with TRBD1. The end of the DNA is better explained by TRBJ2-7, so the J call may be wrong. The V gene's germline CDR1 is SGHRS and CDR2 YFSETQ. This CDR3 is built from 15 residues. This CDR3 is CASSWTGGNLYEQYF. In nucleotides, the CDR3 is TGCGCCAGCAGCTGGACAGGGGGCAATCTTTACGAGCAGTACTTC.

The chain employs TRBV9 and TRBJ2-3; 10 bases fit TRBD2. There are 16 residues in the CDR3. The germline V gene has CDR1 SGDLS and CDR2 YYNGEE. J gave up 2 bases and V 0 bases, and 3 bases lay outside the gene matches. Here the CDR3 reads CASSVDLAGATDTQYF. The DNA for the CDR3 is TGTGCCAGCAGCGTAGATCTAGCGGGGGCCACAGATACGCAGTATTTT.

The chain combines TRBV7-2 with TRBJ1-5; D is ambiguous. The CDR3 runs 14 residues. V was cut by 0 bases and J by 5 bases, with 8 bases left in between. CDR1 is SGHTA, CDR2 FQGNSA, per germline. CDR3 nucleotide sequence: TGTGCCAGCAGCTTAGCCTACCGGGATCAGCCCCAGCATTTT. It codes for CASSLAYRDQPQHF. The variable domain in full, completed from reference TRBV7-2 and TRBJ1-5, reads GAGVSQSPSNKVTEKGKDVELRCDPISGHTALYWYRQSLGQGLEFLIYFQGNSAPDKSGLPSDRFSAERTGGSVSTLTIQRTQQEDSAVYLCASSLAYRDQPQHFGDGTRLSIL.

Here the CDR3 reads CSRTLPGVSYEQYF. The CDR3 DNA reads as TGCAGCCGTACCCTCCCCGGGGTCTCCTACGAGCAGTACTTC. The rearrangement joins TRBV29-1 to TRBJ2-7, with a tentative D call TRBD2 (5 bases). This CDR3 has 14 amino acids. CDR1 and CDR2 (germline): SQVTM, ANQGSEA. V was cut by 8 bases and J by 0 bases, with 17 bases left in between.

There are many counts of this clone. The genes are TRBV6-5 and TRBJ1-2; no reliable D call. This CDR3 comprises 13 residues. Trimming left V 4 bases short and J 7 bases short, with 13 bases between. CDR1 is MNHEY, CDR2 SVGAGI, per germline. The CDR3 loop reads CASSSGLSGGYTF. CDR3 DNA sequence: TGTGCCAGCAGTTCTGGGCTGTCAGGTGGCTACACCTTC.

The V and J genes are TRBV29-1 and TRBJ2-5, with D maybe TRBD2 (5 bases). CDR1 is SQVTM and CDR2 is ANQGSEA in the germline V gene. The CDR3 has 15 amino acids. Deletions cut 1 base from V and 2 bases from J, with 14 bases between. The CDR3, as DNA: TGCAGCGTTGAAGGCCGATCGAGCGGTCAAGAGACCCAGTACTTC. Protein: CSVEGRSSGQETQYF.

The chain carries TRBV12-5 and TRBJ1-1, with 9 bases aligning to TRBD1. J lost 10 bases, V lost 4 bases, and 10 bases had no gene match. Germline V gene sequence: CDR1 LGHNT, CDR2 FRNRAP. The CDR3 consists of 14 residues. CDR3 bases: TGTGCTAGTGGTTCGACCGGGACAGGGATAAGAGCTTTCTTT. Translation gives CASGSTGTGIRAFF.

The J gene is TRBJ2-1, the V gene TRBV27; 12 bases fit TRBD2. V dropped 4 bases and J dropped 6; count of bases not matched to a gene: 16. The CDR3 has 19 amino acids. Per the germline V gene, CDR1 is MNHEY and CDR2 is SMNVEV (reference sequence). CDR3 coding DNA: TGTGCCAGCAGTTCCCTCGCGCCTAGCGGGAGGGGCCCTCGCAATGAGCAGTTCTTC. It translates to CASSSLAPSGRGPRNEQFF.

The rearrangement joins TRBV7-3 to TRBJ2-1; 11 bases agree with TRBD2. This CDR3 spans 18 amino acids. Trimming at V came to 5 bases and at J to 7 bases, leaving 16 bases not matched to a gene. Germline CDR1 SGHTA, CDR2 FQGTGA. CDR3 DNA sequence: TGTGCCAGCAGCCAGGGACTAGCGGCGACTCCCCTAGGGAATGAGCAGTTCTTC. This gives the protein CASSQGLAATPLGNEQFF.

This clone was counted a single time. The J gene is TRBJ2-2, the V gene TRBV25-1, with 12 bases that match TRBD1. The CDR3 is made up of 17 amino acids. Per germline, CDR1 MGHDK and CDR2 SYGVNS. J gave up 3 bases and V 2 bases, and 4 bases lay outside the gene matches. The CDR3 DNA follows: TGTGCCAGCAGTGAAAAGGGGACAGGGGGCGACACCGGGGAGCTGTTTTTT. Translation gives CASSEKGTGGDTGELFF.

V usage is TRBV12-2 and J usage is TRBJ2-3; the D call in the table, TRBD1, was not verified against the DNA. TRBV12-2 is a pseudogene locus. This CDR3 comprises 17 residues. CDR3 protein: CASRLLSRDSFTDTQYF. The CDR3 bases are TGTGCAAGTCGCTTATTAAGTCGGGACAGCTTCACAGATACGCAGTATTTT.

CDR3 loop: CASSNRGHREAFF. The CDR3 region has the DNA TGTGCCAGCAGTAACAGGGGCCACCGTGAAGCTTTCTTT. The J gene is TRBJ1-1, the V gene TRBV27; TRBD1 agrees at 7 bases. The CDR3 extends over 13 amino acids. Germline CDR1 reads MNHEY; CDR2 reads SMNVEV (reference sequence). The V and J ends lost 5 bases and 7 bases, in that order; junction bases with no gene match: 7.

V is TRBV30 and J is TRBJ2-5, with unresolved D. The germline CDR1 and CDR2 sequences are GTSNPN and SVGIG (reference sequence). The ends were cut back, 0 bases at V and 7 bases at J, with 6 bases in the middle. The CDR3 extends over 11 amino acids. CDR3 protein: CAWSVLRTQYF. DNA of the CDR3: TGTGCCTGGAGTGTACTAAGGACCCAGTACTTC.

The CDR3 is CASRLHWPGDQPQHF. CDR3 coding DNA: TGTGCCAGTAGGCTTCATTGGCCAGGGGATCAGCCCCAGCATTTT. J is TRBJ1-5 and V is TRBV19; a possible D gene is TRBD1 (6 bases). The CDR3 consists of 15 residues. Trimming removed 6 bases at V and 5 bases at J, with 17 bases between. Germline V gives CDR1 LNHDA, CDR2 SQIVND (reference sequence).

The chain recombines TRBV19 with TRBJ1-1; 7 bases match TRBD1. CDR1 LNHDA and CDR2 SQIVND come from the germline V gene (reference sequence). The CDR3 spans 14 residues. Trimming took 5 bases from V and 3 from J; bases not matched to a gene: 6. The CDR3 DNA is TGTGCCAGTAGTTACCAGGGGGTAGACACTGAAGCTTTCTTT. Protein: CASSYQGVDTEAFF.

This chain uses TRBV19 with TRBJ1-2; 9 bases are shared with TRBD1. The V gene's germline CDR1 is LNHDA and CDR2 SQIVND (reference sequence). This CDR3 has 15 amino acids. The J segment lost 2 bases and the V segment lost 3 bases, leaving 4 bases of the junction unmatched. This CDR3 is CASSMPGTGNYGYTF. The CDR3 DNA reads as TGTGCCAGTAGTATGCCCGGGACAGGGAACTATGGCTACACCTTC.

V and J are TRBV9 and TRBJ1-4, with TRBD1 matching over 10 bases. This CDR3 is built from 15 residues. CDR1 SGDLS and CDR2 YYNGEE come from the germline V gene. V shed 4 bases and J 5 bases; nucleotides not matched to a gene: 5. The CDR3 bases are TGTGCCAGCAGCCCCAGGACAGGGGGGAATGAAAAACTGTTTTTT. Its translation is CASSPRTGGNEKLFF.

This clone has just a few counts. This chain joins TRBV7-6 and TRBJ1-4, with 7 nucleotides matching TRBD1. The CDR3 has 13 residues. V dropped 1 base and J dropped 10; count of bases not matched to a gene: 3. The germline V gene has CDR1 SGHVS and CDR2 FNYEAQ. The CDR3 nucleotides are TGTGCCAGCAGCTTAGAGGGGGCGCGAAAACTGTTTTTT. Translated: CASSLEGARKLFF.

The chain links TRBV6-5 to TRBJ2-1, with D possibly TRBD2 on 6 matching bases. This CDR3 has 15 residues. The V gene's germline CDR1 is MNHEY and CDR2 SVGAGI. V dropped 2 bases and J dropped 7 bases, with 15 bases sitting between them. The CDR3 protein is CASSYEGGGWNEQFF. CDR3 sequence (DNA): TGTGCCAGCAGTTACGAGGGTGGGGGGTGGAATGAGCAGTTCTTC.

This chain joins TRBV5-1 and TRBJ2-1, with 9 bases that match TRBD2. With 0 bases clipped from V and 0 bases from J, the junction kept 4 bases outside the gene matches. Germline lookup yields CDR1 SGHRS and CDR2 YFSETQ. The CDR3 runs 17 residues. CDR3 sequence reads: CASSLATSGVSYNEQFF. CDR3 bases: TGCGCCAGCAGCTTGGCGACTAGCGGAGTCTCCTACAATGAGCAGTTCTTC.

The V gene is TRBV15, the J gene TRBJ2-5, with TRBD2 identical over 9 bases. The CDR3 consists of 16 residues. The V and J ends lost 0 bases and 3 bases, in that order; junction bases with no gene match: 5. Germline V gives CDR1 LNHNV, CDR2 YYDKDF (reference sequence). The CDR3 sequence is CATSRDRGGAEETQYF. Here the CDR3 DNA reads TGTGCCACCAGCAGAGATCGCGGGGGGGCCGAAGAGACCCAGTACTTC.

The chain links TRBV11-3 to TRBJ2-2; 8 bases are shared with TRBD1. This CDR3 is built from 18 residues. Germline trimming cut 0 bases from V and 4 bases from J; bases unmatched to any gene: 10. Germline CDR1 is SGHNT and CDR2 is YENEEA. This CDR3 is CASSLDFGDRLVTGELFF. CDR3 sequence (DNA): TGTGCCAGCAGCTTAGATTTTGGGGACAGGCTGGTCACCGGGGAGCTGTTTTTT.

Here the CDR3 reads CAISELTGNEQFF. For the CDR3, the DNA is TGTGCCATCAGTGAGCTGACGGGGAATGAGCAGTTCTTC. The rearrangement joins TRBV10-3 to TRBJ2-1; D is possibly TRBD2 (5 bases). V dropped 2 bases and J dropped 7 bases, with 9 bases sitting between them. Germline-derived CDR1 and CDR2 are ENHRY and SYGVKD. The CDR3 runs 13 residues.

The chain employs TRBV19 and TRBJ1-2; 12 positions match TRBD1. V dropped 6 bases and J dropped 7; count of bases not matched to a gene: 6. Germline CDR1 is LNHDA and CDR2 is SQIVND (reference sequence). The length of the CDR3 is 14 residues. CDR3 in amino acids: CASSPRGQGAGYTF. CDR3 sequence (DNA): TGTGCCAGTAGCCCCCGGGGACAGGGGGCTGGCTACACCTTC. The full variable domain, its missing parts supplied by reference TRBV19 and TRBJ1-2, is DGGITQSPKYLFRKEGQNVTLSCEQNLNHDAMYWYRQDPGQGLRLIYYSQIVNDFQKGDIAEGYSVSREKKESFPLTVTSAQKNPTAFYLCASSPRGQGAGYTFGSGTRLTVV.

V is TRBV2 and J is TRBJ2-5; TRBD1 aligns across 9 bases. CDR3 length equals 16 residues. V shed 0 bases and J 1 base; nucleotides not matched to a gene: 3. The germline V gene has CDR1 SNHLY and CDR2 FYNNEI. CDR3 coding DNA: TGTGCCAGCAGTGAAGCGGGACAGGGTTTCCAAGAGACCCAGTACTTC. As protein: CASSEAGQGFQETQYF.

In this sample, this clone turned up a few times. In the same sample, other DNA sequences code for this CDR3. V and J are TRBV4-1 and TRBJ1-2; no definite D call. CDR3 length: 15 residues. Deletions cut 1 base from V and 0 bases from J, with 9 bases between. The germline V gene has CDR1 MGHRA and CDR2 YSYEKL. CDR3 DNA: TGCGCCAGCAGCCAAGGGTCCACGGCTAACTATGGCTACACCTTC. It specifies CASSQGSTANYGYTF.

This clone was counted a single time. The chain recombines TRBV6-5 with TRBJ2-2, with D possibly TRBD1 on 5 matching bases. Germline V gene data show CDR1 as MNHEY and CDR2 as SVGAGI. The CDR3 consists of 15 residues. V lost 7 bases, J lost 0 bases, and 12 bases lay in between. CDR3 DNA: TGTGCCAGCACCCGGACACTACCGAACACCGGGGAGCTGTTTTTT. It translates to CASTRTLPNTGELFF.

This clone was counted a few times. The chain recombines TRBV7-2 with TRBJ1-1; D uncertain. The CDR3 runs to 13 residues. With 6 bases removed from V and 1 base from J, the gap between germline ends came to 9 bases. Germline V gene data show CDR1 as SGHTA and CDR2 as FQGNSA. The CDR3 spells CASRAAPNTEAFF. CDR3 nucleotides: TGTGCCAGCAGGGCGGCACCGAACACTGAAGCTTTCTTT.

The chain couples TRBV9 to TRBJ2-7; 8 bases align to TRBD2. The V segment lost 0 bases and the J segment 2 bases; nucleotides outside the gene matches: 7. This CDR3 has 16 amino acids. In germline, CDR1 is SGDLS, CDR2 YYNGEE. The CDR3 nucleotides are TGTGCCAGCAGCGTAGGTGTGGCGGGGGGTACCTACGAGCAGTACTTC. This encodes CASSVGVAGGTYEQYF.

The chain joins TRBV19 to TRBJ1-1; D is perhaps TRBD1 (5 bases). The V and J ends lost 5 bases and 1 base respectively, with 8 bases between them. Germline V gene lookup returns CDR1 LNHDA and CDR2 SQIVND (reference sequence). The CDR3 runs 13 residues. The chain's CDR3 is CASSVRENTEAFF. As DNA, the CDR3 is TGTGCCAGTAGTGTCAGGGAGAACACTGAAGCTTTCTTT.